This T cell receptor (beta chain) was captured by sequencing in a study of shared clonotypes between healthy human individuals. About this clone: The antigen is undetermined.

The V gene end was trimmed by 1 base and the J gene end by 4 bases; junction bases not matched to a gene: 12. The germline V gene encodes CDR1 SEHNR and CDR2 FQNEAQ (reference sequence). This CDR3 comprises 18 residues. The CD4+ fraction was divided into a CD45RA+ naive subset and a CD45RA-negative memory subset. Sorted-subset replicate PCRs used around 0.2 ug DNA, around 31,000 T cell genomes. The assay was immunoSEQ multiplex PCR, and TCRdb's table has in-frame clones only and misses some. The data show 2 million to 3 million clones, roughly 93% seen once. Notes on the study in general: Blood alone was sampled, and tissue repertoires likely differ.

This clonotype was sampled from a man between 18 and 29 years old in good health. Some clones in this sample may be carry-over from other donors' samples. The sequenced material came from naive CD4+ T cells from PBMCs. Subset defined: CD45RA+ positively selected. The J gene is TRBJ2-1, the V gene TRBV7-9; 8 bases agree with TRBD2. CDR3 loop: CASSLDLIEAGVYNEQFF. The DNA for the CDR3 is TGTGCCAGCAGCTTAGACCTAATAGAAGCGGGAGTTTACAATGAGCAGTTCTTC.